The text below deals with one T cell receptor beta chain. No antigen is known for it. Clones were read by immunoSEQ multiplex PCR, and TCRdb kept only the in-frame ones, dropping some. Seen here are 100,000 to 140,000 clones, around 93% observed once, and the top ten hold 8% to 9.5%. The data derive from a study of T cell responses to AZD1222 COVID-19 vaccine. Second-dose intervals of approximately 4 or approximately 12 weeks were pooled. Germline V gene sequence: CDR1 MNHEY, CDR2 SMNVEV (reference sequence). The V end lost 2 bases, the J end lost 3 bases, and 14 bases lay between the germline ends. CDR3 size: 15 residues. Regarding the study as a whole: Spike-specific TCR breadth and depth grew following two AZD1222 doses. It should be noted that donors were predominantly white British and more often female, and clonal diversity was possibly underestimated. Reports say nearly half of spike-specific TCRs go after unmutated variant regions.

This clonotype was sampled from an adult who received the AZD1222 COVID-19 vaccine. Sequenced here: peripheral blood, sampled 28 days after the second AZD1222 dose. The chain is built from TRBV27 and TRBJ2-7; D unclear. CDR3 sequence: CASSLKGYEGYEQYF. DNA of the CDR3: TGTGCCAGCAGTTTAAAGGGCTACGAAGGCTACGAGCAGTACTTC.